This passage covers 10 T cell receptor beta chains from one sample sequenced in a study of cytomegalovirus exposure and HLA in healthy donors. Researchers ran the PCR with 60 Vbeta and 13 Jbeta primers. Generated by immunoSEQ multiplex PCR, the TCRdb table keeps only in-frame clones and is missing some. This table has 150,000 to 200,000 clones, around 74% appearing once. Sequencing was done on a sample of PBMCs. These receptors originate from a female donor in good health and CMV-seronegative.

The chain recombines TRBV6-1 with TRBJ2-5, with 11 positions matching TRBD2. This CDR3 contains 14 residues. After removal of 11 bases from V and 2 bases from J, the junction contained 7 bases not matched to a gene. Germline V CDR1 and CDR2: MNHNS, SASEGT. CDR3 protein: CAHASGRLQETQYF. CDR3 DNA sequence: TGTGCCCATGCTAGCGGGAGGCTACAAGAGACCCAGTACTTC.

The V call is TRBV5-6, the J call TRBJ2-3; possible D gene TRBD2, 6 bases. V was trimmed by 5 bases and J by 2 bases, leaving 12 bases between them. Germline CDR1 and CDR2: SGHDT and YYEEEE. The CDR3 runs 14 residues. CDR3 in amino acids: CASRRDPPTDTQYF. The CDR3 bases are TGTGCCAGCAGGCGGGACCCCCCCACAGATACGCAGTATTTT. Full variable domain (outside the CDR3, taken from reference TRBV5-6 and TRBJ2-3): DAGVTQSPTHLIKTRGQQVTLRCSPKSGHDTVSWYQQALGQGPQFIFQYYEEEERQRGNFPDRFSGHQFPNYSSELNVNALLLGDSALYLCASRRDPPTDTQYFGPGTRLTVL.

The V call is TRBV10-3, the J call TRBJ2-3, with TRBD2 matching over 8 bases. Germline loops: CDR1 ENHRY, CDR2 SYGVKD. CDR3 length: 17 residues. V was clipped by 0 bases and J by 0 bases; unmatched bases: 5. The CDR3 DNA is TGTGCCATCAGTGAGTCTGGGGCTAGCGGGAGCACAGATACGCAGTATTTT. Its protein product is CAISESGASGSTDTQYF.

The chain combines TRBV6-5 with TRBJ2-3, with D tentatively TRBD2 (6 bases). V was shortened by 7 bases and J by 2 bases, with 13 bases between the two germline ends. The CDR3 is 14 amino acids. CDR1 is MNHEY and CDR2 is SVGAGI in the germline V gene. CDR3 nucleotides: TGTGCCAGCATGCTAGCGAGGAACACAGATACGCAGTATTTT. Translated, it gives CASMLARNTDTQYF.

The chain joins TRBV9 to TRBJ1-1; D gene unclear. The germline V and J ends were trimmed by 4 bases and 4 bases, with 8 bases remaining between them. There are 12 residues in the CDR3. Germline assignment: CDR1 SGDLS and CDR2 YYNGEE. DNA for the CDR3: TGTGCCAGCAGCCCGCTCAGCACTGAAGCTTTCTTT. This translates into CASSPLSTEAFF.

V is TRBV1 and J is TRBJ2-1; the table's TRBD2 call for D was not verified on the DNA. TRBV1 is flagged as a pseudogene. The CDR3 is made up of 14 amino acids. The CDR3 DNA reads as TGCACCAGCAGTCGGGGGTCTTGGCAAGGGGAGCAGTTCTTC. It encodes CTSSRGSWQGEQFF.

The chain carries TRBV7-3 and TRBJ1-6; TRBD1 is a possible D gene (5 bases). The CDR3 sequence is 14 residues long. Looked up from germline, CDR1 is SGHTA and CDR2 is FQGTGA. Trimming shortened V by 5 bases and J by 8 bases, and 13 bases separated the two germline ends. This chain's CDR3 is CASSQTRGYSPLHF. The CDR3, as DNA: TGTGCCAGCAGCCAGACCCGGGGGTATTCACCCCTCCACTTT.

The chain carries TRBV9 and TRBJ2-2, with 7 bases fitting TRBD2. The trim removed 0 bases at V and 5 bases at J, leaving 7 bases unmatched. The CDR3 loop spans 16 amino acids. Germline-derived CDR1 and CDR2 are SGDLS and YYNGEE. The CDR3 DNA follows: TGTGCCAGCAGCGTAGCTGCCCAGCGGGGTACCGGGGAGCTGTTTTTT. This gives the protein CASSVAAQRGTGELFF.

The V and J genes are TRBV6-4 and TRBJ1-4; 7 nucleotides line up with TRBD1. This CDR3 is 15 amino acids long. The germline CDR1 and CDR2 sequences are MRHNA and SNTAGT. The V gene end was trimmed by 6 bases and the J gene end by 8 bases; junction bases not matched to a gene: 12. The CDR3 DNA reads as TGTGCCAGCAGACCCCAGGGGGAACAGCACGAAAAACTGTTTTTT. Encoded protein: CASRPQGEQHEKLFF.

This chain joins TRBV2 and TRBJ2-2, with a possible D match to TRBD1 (5 bases). There are 13 residues in the CDR3. In germline, CDR1 is SNHLY, CDR2 FYNNEI. Trimming took 6 bases from V and 5 from J, leaving 10 bases between them. CDR3 residues: CASRDRKTGELFF. In DNA, the CDR3 is TGTGCCAGCAGAGACAGAAAAACCGGGGAGCTGTTTTTT.